The subject of this entry is one T cell receptor (beta chain). Its antigen is still unknown. The data are from a study of monozygotic twins with inflammatory bowel disease. Through template switching, UMIs that included a 6-nucleotide sample barcode were added. TCRdb reprocessed the 5' RACE reads and reports one entry per CDR3 protein, with no DNA. Here the sample table reports roughly 100,000 distinct CDR3 sequences. The CDR3 runs to 13 residues. Germline V gene sequence: CDR1 ENHRY, CDR2 SYGVKD. Regarding the study as a whole: IBD patients carried less diverse TCRbeta repertoires (inverse Simpson) than healthy co-twins. Support was lacking for any single strong IBD-associated signal or clonotype.

This receptor was identified in a human donor with ulcerative colitis or Crohn's disease, or a healthy co-twin of an affected twin (not recorded which). Specimen: blood. V gene TRBV10-3 combines with J gene TRBJ2-7. The CDR3 spells CAISPTPPYEQYF.